A selection of T cell receptor beta chains follows, all from one sample in a study of T cells after somatic rescue of genetic block. Sequencing was performed with immunoSEQ multiplex PCR; in TCRdb, only in-frame clones are kept and a portion is missing. The table includes tens of thousands of clones, 92% detected once. Sample: peripheral blood mononuclear cells (PBMCs). Receptors were obtained from a man aged 40-49 years. Each CDR3 is given with its conserved first and last residue. Each record gives: D gene, V gene, J gene, clone size, CDR3 DNA, CDR3 protein. The D gene is left open where the match is weak. Size is omitted from some rows. Given values are once, few, many or a class for expanded clones.

d_call: TRBD1; v_call: TRBV5-1; j_call: TRBJ2-2; clone_size: NA; cdr3_nt: TGCGCCAGCAAAGGACAGGGTCACACCGGGGAGCTGTTTTTT; cdr3_aa: CASKGQGHTGELFF
d_call: TRBD2; v_call: TRBV6-1; j_call: TRBJ2-5; clone_size: NA; cdr3_nt: TGTGCCAGCAGTGACCCTAGCGGGGGGGCCCTGGAGACCCAGTACTTC; cdr3_aa: CASSDPSGGALETQYF
d_call: TRBD2; v_call: TRBV7-9; j_call: TRBJ2-3; clone_size: NA; cdr3_nt: TGTGCCAGCAGCCCAGGGACTAGCGGAGATACGCAGTATTTT; cdr3_aa: CASSPGTSGDTQYF
d_call: TRBD2; v_call: TRBV27; j_call: TRBJ2-1; clone_size: NA; cdr3_nt: TGTGCCAGCAGCATCTGGGGAGTAGGAGGACTAGCTTTGAATGAGCAGTTCTTC; cdr3_aa: CASSIWGVGGLALNEQFF
d_call: NA; v_call: TRBV7-2; j_call: TRBJ2-7; clone_size: NA; cdr3_nt: TGTGCCAGCAGCTTAGCGCCCAACTCCTACGAGCAGTACTTC; cdr3_aa: CASSLAPNSYEQYF
d_call: NA; v_call: TRBV5-1; j_call: TRBJ2-3; clone_size: NA; cdr3_nt: TGCGCCAGCAGCTATTCGGGACCCAGCGATACGCAGTATTTT; cdr3_aa: CASSYSGPSDTQYF
d_call: NA; v_call: TRBV5-4; j_call: TRBJ1-6; clone_size: NA; cdr3_nt: TGTGCCAGCAGCTTGTTCGGGAAGGGGGTTTCACCCCTCCACTTT; cdr3_aa: CASSLFGKGVSPLHF
d_call: TRBD1; v_call: TRBV7-2; j_call: TRBJ2-7; clone_size: once; cdr3_nt: TGTGCCAGCAGCCGCCGGGGACAGGGAGGTTTCTACGAGCAGTACTTC; cdr3_aa: CASSRRGQGGFYEQYF
d_call: NA; v_call: TRBV10-2; j_call: TRBJ2-7; clone_size: NA; cdr3_nt: TGCGCCAGCAGTGAGTCTGGCGGGCGGTCCTACGAGCAGTACTTC; cdr3_aa: CASSESGGRSYEQYF
d_call: TRBD1; v_call: TRBV5-5; j_call: TRBJ2-7; clone_size: NA; cdr3_nt: TGTGCCAGCAACAGGGGTCGGAGCTCCTACGAGCAGTACTTC; cdr3_aa: CASNRGRSSYEQYF
d_call: NA; v_call: TRBV28; j_call: TRBJ1-2; clone_size: NA; cdr3_nt: TGTGCCAGCAGCACCTCCCCTCAGGGGAATGGCTACACCTTC; cdr3_aa: CASSTSPQGNGYTF
d_call: NA; v_call: TRBV7-9; j_call: TRBJ2-3; clone_size: NA; cdr3_nt: TGTGCCAGCAGCGTCGACAGGAGCGGCTCAGATACGCAGTATTTT; cdr3_aa: CASSVDRSGSDTQYF
d_call: TRBD1; v_call: TRBV7-2; j_call: TRBJ1-5; clone_size: NA; cdr3_nt: TGTGCCAGCACCCGCGACAGGGGTGGTCAGCCCCAGCATTTT; cdr3_aa: CASTRDRGGQPQHF
d_call: NA; v_call: TRBV14; j_call: TRBJ1-6; clone_size: NA; cdr3_nt: TGTGCCAGCAGCCCTTCCTATAATTCACCCCTCCACTTT; cdr3_aa: CASSPSYNSPLHF
d_call: NA; v_call: TRBV6-5; j_call: TRBJ2-3; clone_size: NA; cdr3_nt: TGTGCCACCCGGGCCCGTGGAGATACGCAGTATTTT; cdr3_aa: CATRARGDTQYF
d_call: TRBD1; v_call: TRBV18; j_call: TRBJ1-1; clone_size: NA; cdr3_nt: TGTGCCAGCTCACTGACAGGGGGCACTGAAGCTTTCTTT; cdr3_aa: CASSLTGGTEAFF
d_call: TRBD1; v_call: TRBV19; j_call: TRBJ2-7; clone_size: NA; cdr3_nt: TGTGCCAGTAGTATAGATATAGGACAGGGGTTCGAGCAGTACTTC; cdr3_aa: CASSIDIGQGFEQYF
d_call: TRBD2; v_call: TRBV18; j_call: TRBJ2-1; clone_size: NA; cdr3_nt: TGTGCCAGCTCACGGAAAGTTGTGGATCGGGAGGGCCCCAATGAGCAGTTCTTC; cdr3_aa: CASSRKVVDREGPNEQFF
d_call: NA; v_call: TRBV18; j_call: TRBJ1-4; clone_size: NA; cdr3_nt: TGTGCCAGCTCACCCCCAAACAGGCCCAGGGGTGAAAAACTGTTTTTT; cdr3_aa: CASSPPNRPRGEKLFF
d_call: TRBD1; v_call: TRBV4-1; j_call: TRBJ2-7; clone_size: NA; cdr3_nt: TGCGCCAGCAGCCAAGAGGACAGGGACTACGAGCAGTACTTC; cdr3_aa: CASSQEDRDYEQYF
d_call: NA; v_call: TRBV10-3; j_call: TRBJ1-3; clone_size: NA; cdr3_nt: TGTGCCATCAGGCCCGGAGGGGACTCTATATATTTT; cdr3_aa: CAIRPGGDSIYF
d_call: NA; v_call: TRBV5-6; j_call: TRBJ1-1; clone_size: NA; cdr3_nt: TGTGCCAGCAGCTTGATGAACACTGAAGCTTTCTTT; cdr3_aa: CASSLMNTEAFF
d_call: NA; v_call: TRBV6-1; j_call: TRBJ2-7; clone_size: NA; cdr3_nt: TGTGCCAGCAGTGAAGCTAACAGGGTCCACGAGCAGTACTTC; cdr3_aa: CASSEANRVHEQYF
d_call: NA; v_call: TRBV28; j_call: TRBJ1-1; clone_size: NA; cdr3_nt: TGTGCCAGCAGTTCGATTACAGGGATCACGTCGAACACTGAAGCTTTCTTT; cdr3_aa: CASSSITGITSNTEAFF
d_call: NA; v_call: TRBV5-4; j_call: TRBJ2-7; clone_size: NA; cdr3_nt: TGTGCCAGCAGCTTGGGCAGTGGCTACGAGCAGTACTTC; cdr3_aa: CASSLGSGYEQYF
d_call: NA; v_call: TRBV18; j_call: TRBJ2-2; clone_size: NA; cdr3_nt: TGTGCCAGCTCACCACTCAGGGACGCCGGGGAGCTGTTTTTT; cdr3_aa: CASSPLRDAGELFF
d_call: TRBD2; v_call: TRBV5-6; j_call: TRBJ2-3; clone_size: NA; cdr3_nt: TGTGCCAGCAGCCGCCTCGCGAATCTAGCGGGAGTTTTGGTTACGCAGTATTTT; cdr3_aa: CASSRLANLAGVLVTQYF
d_call: NA; v_call: TRBV28; j_call: TRBJ2-3; clone_size: NA; cdr3_nt: TGTGCCAGCAGTCCACTCGGCCAAACAGATACGCAGTATTTT; cdr3_aa: CASSPLGQTDTQYF
d_call: TRBD1; v_call: TRBV7-2; j_call: TRBJ2-7; clone_size: NA; cdr3_nt: TGTGCCAGCAGCTCTCGGACAGGGGTCTACGAGCAGTACTTC; cdr3_aa: CASSSRTGVYEQYF
d_call: TRBD1; v_call: TRBV11-3; j_call: TRBJ1-1; clone_size: few; cdr3_nt: TGTGCCAGCAGCTTCGGACAGGGGACTGAAGCTTTCTTT; cdr3_aa: CASSFGQGTEAFF
d_call: TRBD1; v_call: TRBV6-1; j_call: TRBJ1-4; clone_size: NA; cdr3_nt: TGTGCCAGCAGTGTCCTACAGGGGGGTGAAAAACTGTTTTTT; cdr3_aa: CASSVLQGGEKLFF
d_call: TRBD2; v_call: TRBV10-3; j_call: TRBJ2-1; clone_size: NA; cdr3_nt: TGTGCCACCCGGAACGCGCTAGCGGAGTACAATGAGCAGTTCTTC; cdr3_aa: CATRNALAEYNEQFF
d_call: TRBD1; v_call: TRBV7-9; j_call: TRBJ1-3; clone_size: NA; cdr3_nt: TGTGCCAGCAGCGACCGGACAGGAACCTCTGGAAACACCATATATTTT; cdr3_aa: CASSDRTGTSGNTIYF
d_call: NA; v_call: TRBV28; j_call: TRBJ2-4; clone_size: NA; cdr3_nt: TGTGCCAGCAGTTTGAGGGGGAGGGGAACCAAAAACATTCAGTACTTC; cdr3_aa: CASSLRGRGTKNIQYF
d_call: NA; v_call: TRBV6-5; j_call: TRBJ2-2; clone_size: NA; cdr3_nt: TGTGCCAGCAGTTACTCCCCTCACCCGAGGGGGGAGCTGTTTTTT; cdr3_aa: CASSYSPHPRGELFF
d_call: NA; v_call: TRBV18; j_call: TRBJ1-5; clone_size: NA; cdr3_nt: TGTGCCAGCTCAACAGCAGGGAACAATCAGCCCCAGCATTTT; cdr3_aa: CASSTAGNNQPQHF
d_call: NA; v_call: TRBV28; j_call: TRBJ2-3; clone_size: NA; cdr3_nt: TGTGCCAGCAGCCCCATGGGGGGAAACACAGATACGCAGTATTTT; cdr3_aa: CASSPMGGNTDTQYF
d_call: NA; v_call: TRBV27; j_call: TRBJ1-4; clone_size: NA; cdr3_nt: TGTGCCAGCAGCCTGGCGGGGCTGCCTAATGAAAAACTGTTTTTT; cdr3_aa: CASSLAGLPNEKLFF
d_call: TRBD2; v_call: TRBV6-5; j_call: TRBJ2-5; clone_size: NA; cdr3_nt: TGTGCCAGCAGAAACGGGGGGGGCGAGACCCAGTACTTC; cdr3_aa: CASRNGGGETQYF
d_call: TRBD1; v_call: TRBV6-1; j_call: TRBJ1-1; clone_size: NA; cdr3_nt: TGTGCCAGCGGACAGGGTTGGGCTTTCTTT; cdr3_aa: CASGQGWAFF
d_call: TRBD2; v_call: TRBV5-5; j_call: TRBJ2-1; clone_size: NA; cdr3_nt: TGTGCCAGCAGTTCCGGGACTAGCGCGTACAATGAGCAGTTCTTC; cdr3_aa: CASSSGTSAYNEQFF
d_call: TRBD2; v_call: TRBV7-9; j_call: TRBJ2-7; clone_size: NA; cdr3_nt: TGTGCCAGCAGCCCGGCGGGGACTAGCGGGACCCGGACCAACGAGCAGTACTTC; cdr3_aa: CASSPAGTSGTRTNEQYF
d_call: TRBD2; v_call: TRBV7-9; j_call: TRBJ2-1; clone_size: once; cdr3_nt: TGTGCCAGCAGCCCTACCGGGACTAGCGGGCGCTCCTACAATGAGCAGTTCTTC; cdr3_aa: CASSPTGTSGRSYNEQFF
d_call: TRBD1; v_call: TRBV11-3; j_call: TRBJ2-7; clone_size: NA; cdr3_nt: TGTGCCAGCAGCCGCCGGGACAGCTACGAGCAGTACTTC; cdr3_aa: CASSRRDSYEQYF
d_call: NA; v_call: TRBV5-4; j_call: TRBJ2-1; clone_size: NA; cdr3_nt: TGTGCCAGCAGCTTGTCCGGGAACTCCTACAATGAGCAGTTCTTC; cdr3_aa: CASSLSGNSYNEQFF
d_call: TRBD1; v_call: TRBV10-3; j_call: TRBJ1-2; clone_size: NA; cdr3_nt: TGTGCCACCCCGGGACAGGGGCGCTCAGGTGACTATGGCTACACCTTC; cdr3_aa: CATPGQGRSGDYGYTF